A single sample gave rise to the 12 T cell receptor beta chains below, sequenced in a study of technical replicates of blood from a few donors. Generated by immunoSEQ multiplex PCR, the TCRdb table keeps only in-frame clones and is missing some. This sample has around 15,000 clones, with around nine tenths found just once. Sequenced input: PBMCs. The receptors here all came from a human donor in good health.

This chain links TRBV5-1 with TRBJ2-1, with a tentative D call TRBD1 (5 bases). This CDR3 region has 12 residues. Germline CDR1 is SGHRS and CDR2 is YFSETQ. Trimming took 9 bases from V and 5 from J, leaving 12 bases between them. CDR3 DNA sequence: TGCGCCAATTCCAGGGCCAACAATGAGCAGTTCTTC. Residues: CANSRANNEQFF. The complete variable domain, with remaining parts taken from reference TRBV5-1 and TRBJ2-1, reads KAGVTQTPRYLIKTRGQQVTLSCSPISGHRSVSWYQQTPGQGLQFLFEYFSETQRNKGNFPGRFSGRQFSNSRSEMNVSTLELGDSALYLCANSRANNEQFFGPGTRLTVL.

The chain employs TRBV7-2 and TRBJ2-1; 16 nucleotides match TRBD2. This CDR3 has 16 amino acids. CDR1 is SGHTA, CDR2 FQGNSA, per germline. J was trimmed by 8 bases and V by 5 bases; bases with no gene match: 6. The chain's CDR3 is CASSKPGLAGGYEQFF. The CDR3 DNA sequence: TGTGCCAGCAGCAAACCGGGACTAGCGGGAGGGTATGAGCAGTTCTTC.

The CDR3 DNA reads TGTGCCAGCTCACCTTACAGGGATAGCAATCAGCCCCAGCATTTT. Protein sequence: CASSPYRDSNQPQHF. The chain uses TRBV18 and TRBJ1-5; D is perhaps TRBD1 (6 bases). CDR1 KGHSH and CDR2 LQKENI come from the germline V gene. V shed 3 bases and J shed 0 bases, with 9 bases lying between them. The CDR3 covers 15 residues. The entire variable domain, with the rest obtained from reference TRBV18 and TRBJ1-5, is as follows: NAGVMQNPRHLVRRRGQEARLRCSPMKGHSHVYWYRQLPEEGLKFMVYLQKENIIDESGMPKERFSAEFPKEGPSILRIQQVVRGDSAAYFCASSPYRDSNQPQHFGDGTRLSIL.

CDR3 sequence reads: CASSLGQQTGNTIYF. The CDR3 nucleotides read TGTGCCAGCAGCTTAGGACAGCAAACTGGAAACACCATATATTTT. The V gene is TRBV7-2, the J gene TRBJ1-3, with TRBD1 as a possible D gene (5 bases). Per the germline V gene, CDR1 is SGHTA and CDR2 is FQGNSA. This CDR3 comprises 15 residues. V was clipped by 1 base and J by 2 bases, with 9 bases between them.

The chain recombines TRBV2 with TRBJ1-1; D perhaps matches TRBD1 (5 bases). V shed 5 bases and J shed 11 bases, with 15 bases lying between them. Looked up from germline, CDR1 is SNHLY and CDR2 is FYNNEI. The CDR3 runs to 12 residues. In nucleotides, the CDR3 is TGTGCCAGCAGTCAACAGGCGTTTGAGGCTTTCTTT. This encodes CASSQQAFEAFF.

The CDR3 spells CASSLGSGRGGDTGELFF. The DNA of the CDR3 is TGTGCCAGCAGTTTAGGTAGCGGGAGGGGCGGGGACACCGGGGAGCTGTTTTTT. The chain combines TRBV27 with TRBJ2-2; 11 nucleotides match TRBD2. Germline V gene lookup returns CDR1 MNHEY and CDR2 SMNVEV (reference sequence). The junction had 8 bases not matched to a gene; V was cut back by 2 bases and J by 3 bases. The CDR3 length is 18 residues.

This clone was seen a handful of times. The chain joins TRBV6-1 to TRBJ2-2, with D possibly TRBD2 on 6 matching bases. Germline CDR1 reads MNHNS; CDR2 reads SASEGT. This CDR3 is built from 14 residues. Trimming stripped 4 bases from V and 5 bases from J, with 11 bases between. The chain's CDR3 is CASSGGAETGELFF. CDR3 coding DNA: TGTGCCAGCAGTGGCGGGGCGGAAACCGGGGAGCTGTTTTTT.

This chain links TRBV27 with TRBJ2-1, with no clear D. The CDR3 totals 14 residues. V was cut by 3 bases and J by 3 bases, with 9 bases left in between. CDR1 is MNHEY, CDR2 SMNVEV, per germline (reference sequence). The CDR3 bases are TGTGCCAGCAGTTTGTCAGATTACTACAATGAGCAGTTCTTC. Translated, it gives CASSLSDYYNEQFF.

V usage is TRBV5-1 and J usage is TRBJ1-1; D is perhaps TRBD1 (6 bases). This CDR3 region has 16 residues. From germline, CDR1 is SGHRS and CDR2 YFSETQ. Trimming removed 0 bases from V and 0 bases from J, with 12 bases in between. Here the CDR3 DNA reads TGCGCCAGCAGCTTGGGGGGGGGACAAATGAACACTGAAGCTTTCTTT. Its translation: CASSLGGGQMNTEAFF.

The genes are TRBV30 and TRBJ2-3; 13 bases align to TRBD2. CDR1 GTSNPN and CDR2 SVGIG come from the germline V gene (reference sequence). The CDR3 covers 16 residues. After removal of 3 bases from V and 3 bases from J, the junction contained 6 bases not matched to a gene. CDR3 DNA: TGTGCCTGGAGCGGAGGACTAGCGGGAGTTACAGATACGCAGTATTTT. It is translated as CAWSGGLAGVTDTQYF.

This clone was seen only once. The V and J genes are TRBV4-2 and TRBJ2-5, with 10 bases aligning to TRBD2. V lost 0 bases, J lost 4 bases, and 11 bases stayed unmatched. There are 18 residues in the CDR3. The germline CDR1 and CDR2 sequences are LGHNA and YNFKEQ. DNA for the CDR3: TGTGCCAGCAGCCAAGACGGGGCCCTAGCGGGGGTGGGAGAGACCCAGTACTTC. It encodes CASSQDGALAGVGETQYF.

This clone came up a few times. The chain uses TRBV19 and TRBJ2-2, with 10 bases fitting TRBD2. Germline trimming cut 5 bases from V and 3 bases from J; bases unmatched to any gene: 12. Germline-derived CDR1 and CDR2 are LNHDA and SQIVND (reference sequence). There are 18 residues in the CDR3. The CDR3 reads CASSPGGASGSDTGELFF. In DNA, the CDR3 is TGTGCCAGTAGTCCCGGCGGGGCTAGCGGGAGTGACACCGGGGAGCTGTTTTTT.